The 25 T cell receptor beta chains below all came from one sample that was sequenced in a study of human CD8 memory T cell subsets. UMI-labeled 5' RACE yielded the TCR beta libraries. One entry per CDR3 protein, without DNA, is what TCRdb gives after re-calling the 5' RACE reads. The repertoire shows under 13,000 distinct CDR3 sequences; the top ten hold roughly 15%. Sequenced material: CD8+ T cells from PBMCs. All receptors come from a human donor in good health.

J is TRBJ1-4 and V is TRBV10-3; TCRdb's assignment of TRBD1 cannot be checked, as there is no DNA. Germline V lookup: CDR1 ENHRY, CDR2 SYGVKD. The CDR3 spans 16 residues. The CDR3 spells CAISAGTGGSNEKLFF.

The chain combines TRBV24-1 with TRBJ2-1; absent DNA, TCRdb's TRBD2 call cannot be checked. Germline V gives CDR1 KGHDR, CDR2 SFDVKD. The CDR3 spans 14 residues. CDR3 region: CATRGTNSYNEQFF.

This clonotype ranks as medium-sized (0.01 to 0.1%) in terms of frequency. The chain recombines TRBV6-2 or TRBV6-3 with TRBJ2-1. The germline CDR1 and CDR2 sequences are MNHEY and SVGEGT. The CDR3 is 11 residues long. The CDR3 protein is CASSYFDEQFF.

The V gene is TRBV6-6, the J gene TRBJ2-1. The CDR3 sequence is 16 residues long. CDR1 and CDR2 (germline): MNHNY, SVGAGI (reference sequence). This CDR3 is CASSYRLGSSYNEQFF.

J is TRBJ1-5 and V is TRBV7-8; TCRdb indicates TRBD1, and absent DNA this call remains unverified. The CDR3 has 16 amino acids. Per germline, CDR1 SGHVS and CDR2 FQNEAQ. The CDR3: CASSYTGEYNNQPQHF.

The V and J genes are TRBV19 and TRBJ1-5; the D call of TRBD1 rests on TCRdb alone, since no DNA is present to check it. The V gene's germline CDR1 is LNHDA and CDR2 SQIVND (reference sequence). The CDR3 sequence is 15 residues long. The CDR3 protein is CASNWGLPGNQPQHF. Full variable domain (rest looked up from reference TRBV19 and TRBJ1-5): DGGITQSPKYLFRKEGQNVTLSCEQNLNHDAMYWYRQDPGQGLRLIYYSQIVNDFQKGDIAEGYSVSREKKESFPLTVTSAQKNPTAFYLCASNWGLPGNQPQHFGDGTRLSIL.

The V gene is TRBV5-4, the J gene TRBJ2-7. Germline lookup yields CDR1 SGHNT and CDR2 YYREEE (reference sequence). This CDR3 spans 13 amino acids. The CDR3 here is CASSYGREYEQYF.

V gene TRBV9 combines with J gene TRBJ2-2; with no DNA, the TCRdb D assignment of TRBD1 cannot be verified. The CDR3 consists of 17 residues. CDR1 is SGDLS, CDR2 YYNGEE, per germline. This chain's CDR3 is CASSVALDRGYTGELFF.

The chain recombines TRBV14 with TRBJ2-7; TCRdb's assignment of TRBD2 cannot be checked, as there is no DNA. The CDR3 is 18 amino acids. Germline values: CDR1 SGHDN, CDR2 FVKESK. This chain's CDR3 is CASSETVGPGTSGYEQYF.

The chain recombines TRBV27 with TRBJ2-1; TCRdb's D call, TRBD2, is unchecked because there is no DNA. CDR3 length equals 16 residues. The germline CDR1 and CDR2 sequences are MNHEY and SMNVEV (reference sequence). CDR3 sequence reads: CASSLRTSGGIGEQFF.

The CDR3 sequence is CASSPETRAETQYF. The chain recombines TRBV3-1 with TRBJ2-5. This CDR3 has 14 residues. Germline loops: CDR1 LGHDT, CDR2 YNNKEL (reference sequence).

V usage is TRBV5-1 and J usage is TRBJ1-5; TCRdb designates TRBD1, a call that cannot be tested without DNA. The CDR3 consists of 20 residues. In germline, CDR1 is SGHRS, CDR2 YFSETQ. This chain's CDR3 is CASSFVGQGFLFRTNQPQHF.

The chain recombines TRBV20-1 with TRBJ2-5. This CDR3 has 13 residues. Germline V gene lookup returns CDR1 DFQATT and CDR2 SNEGSKA (reference sequence). The chain's CDR3 is CSARSGLTETQYF.

The chain uses TRBV19 and TRBJ1-1; TCRdb calls TRBD1, which cannot be checked without DNA. Germline CDR1 and CDR2: LNHDA and SQIVND (reference sequence). This CDR3 region has 12 residues. CDR3: CASSMTGTEAFF.

V gene TRBV5-1 combines with J gene TRBJ2-2; TCRdb gives TRBD2 as the D gene, but with no DNA this cannot be confirmed. CDR1 and CDR2 from the germline V gene are SGHRS and YFSETQ. This CDR3 contains 16 residues. The CDR3: CASSWGIAGVTGELFF.

The chain is built from TRBV29-1 and TRBJ2-7; TCRdb names TRBD1, which stays unverified in the absence of DNA. Germline loops: CDR1 SQVTM, CDR2 ANQGSEA. The CDR3 spans 14 residues. CDR3 residues: CSVESGVGTYEQYF.

This CDR3 is CASSWDPYLNTEAFF. V usage is TRBV5-1 and J usage is TRBJ1-1. The CDR3 consists of 15 residues. In germline, CDR1 is SGHRS, CDR2 YFSETQ.

The chain uses TRBV5-5 and TRBJ1-3. CDR3 size: 14 residues. CDR1 and CDR2 from the germline V gene are SGHKS and YYEKEE (reference sequence). This chain's CDR3 is CASSFRISGNTIYF.

V and J are TRBV10-3 and TRBJ2-1; absent DNA, TCRdb's TRBD1 call cannot be checked. The CDR3 is 17 amino acids. Per germline, CDR1 ENHRY and CDR2 SYGVKD. CDR3 protein: CAISDPGGTVLYNEQFF.

The V and J genes are TRBV7-9 and TRBJ2-7; TCRdb names TRBD1, which stays unverified in the absence of DNA. Germline values: CDR1 SEHNR, CDR2 FQNEAQ (reference sequence). The CDR3 totals 13 residues. CDR3 residues: CASSPGTPYEQYF.

V and J are TRBV9 and TRBJ2-7. The CDR3 loop spans 15 amino acids. The germline CDR1 and CDR2 sequences are SGDLS and YYNGEE. This chain's CDR3 is CASSVGQGGPYEQYF.

The rearrangement links TRBV7-9 to TRBJ1-6; no DNA is available, so the TRBD1 call from TCRdb remains unchecked. Germline-derived CDR1 and CDR2 are SEHNR and FQNEAQ (reference sequence). This CDR3 spans 19 amino acids. Here the CDR3 reads CASSHSPQGTHSYNSPLHF.

The gene calls are TRBV29-1 and TRBJ1-2; the D call from TCRdb, TRBD1, cannot be confirmed without DNA. CDR3 length equals 12 residues. Per germline, CDR1 SQVTM and CDR2 ANQGSEA. This chain's CDR3 is CSVDGTYYGYTF.

The chain is built from TRBV7-9 and TRBJ2-7. The CDR3 length is 12 residues. Germline lookup yields CDR1 SEHNR and CDR2 FQNEAQ (reference sequence). CDR3 region: CASSLARDEQYF.

The rearrangement links TRBV5-4 to TRBJ1-6; checking the TCRdb D call of TRBD1 is not possible without DNA. Germline CDR1 SGHNT, CDR2 YYREEE (reference sequence). The CDR3 is 14 residues long. The CDR3: CASSFTGGNSPLHF.